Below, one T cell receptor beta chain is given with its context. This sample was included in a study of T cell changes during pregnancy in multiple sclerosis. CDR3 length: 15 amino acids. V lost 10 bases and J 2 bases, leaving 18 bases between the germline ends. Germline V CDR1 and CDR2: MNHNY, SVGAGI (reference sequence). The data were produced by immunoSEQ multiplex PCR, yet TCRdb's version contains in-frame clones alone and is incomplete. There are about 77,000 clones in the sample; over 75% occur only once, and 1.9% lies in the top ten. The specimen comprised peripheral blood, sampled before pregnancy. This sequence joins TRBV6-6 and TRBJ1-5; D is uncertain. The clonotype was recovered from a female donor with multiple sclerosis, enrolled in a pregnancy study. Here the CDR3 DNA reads TGTGCCACACAATGGGGTTTCGGGGGCAATCAGCCCCAGCATTTT. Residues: CATQWGFGGNQPQHF.